The clone carrying this T cell receptor (beta chain) was recorded many times. Its target is not known. The data derive from a study of molecular identifiers for immune sequencing clone quantification. Study as a whole: Split five ways in replicates, RNA from roughly 20,000 or 100,000 naive CD8 cells had four portions sequenced.

The CD8+CD4-CCR7+CD45RA+ phenotype defined the sorted naive CD8 T cells. CDR1 and CDR2 (germline): MDHEN, SYDVKM. CDR3 length equals 15 residues. V lost 6 bases and J 2 bases, leaving 14 bases between the germline ends. TCRdb reprocessed the PCR reads via MiXCR and lists one record per CDR3 protein. The table includes about 640,000 distinct CDR3 sequences, just under 20% detected once. Findings of the study overall: The share of molecules held by clones above 20 RNA copies was over 99% in effector cells and under 1% in naive cells.

This chain connects TRBV28 to TRBJ1-3; D perhaps matches TRBD1 (5 bases). This TCR derives from a human donor in good health. Some libraries in this study had Jurkat cell RNA spiked in. Specimen: naive CD8+ T cells from blood, with Jurkat cell RNA spiked in. Subset denoted: FACS-sorted CD8+CD4-CCR7+CD45RA+ naive T cells. The CDR3 bases are TGTGCCAGCAGGCAAATTGAGGGGACTGGAAACACCATATATTTT. Residues: CASRQIEGTGNTIYF.